This record covers a single TCR beta chain. The repertoire was sequenced with immunoSEQ multiplex PCR; TCRdb's copy has only in-frame clones and lacks some. Among around 60,000 clones listed, around 92% were seen once. The germline CDR1 and CDR2 sequences are SEHNR and FQNEAQ (reference sequence). This CDR3 is 18 amino acids long. Trimming removed 5 bases from V and 3 bases from J; junction bases left unmatched: 17. The sample comes from a study of T cell changes during pregnancy in multiple sclerosis. The specimen was peripheral blood, collected in the second trimester of pregnancy. The V and J genes are TRBV7-9 and TRBJ2-3; 7 nucleotides match TRBD2. The source of this sequence is a female donor in good health, enrolled as a control in a pregnancy study. Written as DNA, the CDR3 is TGTGCCAGCAGCCGCGGAACAGCGGGGAGGGCCGTTACAGATACGCAGTATTTT. The encoded protein is CASSRGTAGRAVTDTQYF.